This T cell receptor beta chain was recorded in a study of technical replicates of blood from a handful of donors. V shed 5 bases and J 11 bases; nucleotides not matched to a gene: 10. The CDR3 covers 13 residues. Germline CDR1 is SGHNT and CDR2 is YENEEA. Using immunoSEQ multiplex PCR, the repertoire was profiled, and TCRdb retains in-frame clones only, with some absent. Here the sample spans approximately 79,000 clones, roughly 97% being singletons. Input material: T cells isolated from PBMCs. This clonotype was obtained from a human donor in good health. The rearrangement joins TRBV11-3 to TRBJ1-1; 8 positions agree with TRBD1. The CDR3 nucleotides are TGTGCCAGCAGCCAGACCCGACAGGGGCCGGCTTTCTTT. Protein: CASSQTRQGPAFF.